The clone carrying this TCR beta chain was detected only once. These data belong to a study of T cell changes during pregnancy in multiple sclerosis. Assay: immunoSEQ multiplex PCR; the TCRdb copy retains only in-frame clones and omits some. The data hold over 25,000 clones, with roughly 87% observed a single time. Germline V CDR1 and CDR2: SGDLS, YYNGEE. V was trimmed by 1 base and J by 1 base, leaving 17 bases between them. The CDR3 consists of 17 residues. The material sequenced was CD8+ T cells from peripheral blood mononuclear cells, taken in the third trimester of pregnancy. This sequence joins TRBV9 and TRBJ1-1; D might be TRBD1 (6 bases). The sequence was obtained from a female donor with multiple sclerosis, enrolled in a pregnancy study. The CDR3 DNA sequence: TGTGCCAGCAGCGTATCCGGGACATCCTCGGGGAACACTGAAGCTTTCTTT. As protein: CASSVSGTSSGNTEAFF.